This TCR beta chain was observed in a study of blood T cells in healthy people across ages. Extractions gave at least 5 micrograms of total RNA per sample. Then a second PCR, running about 7 to 11 cycles, was carried out with a sample-barcoded 5' primer and a J-beta primer mix. Each cDNA was tagged by a template-switch adaptor containing 12 random nucleotides. TCRdb processed the 5' RACE reads anew with MiXCR; each CDR3 protein has one entry. This repertoire shows roughly 1 million distinct CDR3 sequences, under 30% found once; its top ten account for approximately 0.79%. This clonotype was counted ten times or more. Germline CDR1 and CDR2: LGHDT and YNNKEL (reference sequence). Trimming removed 0 bases from V and 7 bases from J, with 10 bases in between. The CDR3 is 13 amino acids. This same sample was also part of a study on T cells of mothers and their children. According to that study: Whatever RNA was extracted went entirely into cDNA synthesis, at around 1.6 ug per 15 ul. Related and unrelated pairs show similar thymic shaping of TCR recombination output.

The TCR was taken from a girl under 10 years old in good health. What was sequenced was blood. The chain is built from TRBV3-1 and TRBJ2-7, with D perhaps matching TRBD2 (6 bases). CDR3 in DNA: TGTGCCAGCAGCCAAGATCTAGCGACTGAGCAGTACTTC. Protein product: CASSQDLATEQYF.